This T cell receptor (beta chain) was captured in a study of cytomegalovirus exposure and HLA in healthy donors. Trimming pared 4 bases from V and 0 bases from J, leaving 6 bases between. The CDR3 consists of 13 residues. Germline V gives CDR1 MNHEY, CDR2 SMNVEV (reference sequence). Use of 60 Vbeta and 13 Jbeta primers characterized the PCR. Clones were sequenced by immunoSEQ multiplex PCR, and TCRdb holds only the in-frame ones, with some missing. Among about 160,000 clones listed, over 65% were seen once. The chain recombines TRBV27 with TRBJ1-1; D not certain. Input material: PBMCs. This receptor was taken from a man aged 35-49 years in good health and CMV-seropositive. In DNA form, the CDR3 reads TGTGCCAGCAGTTACATGCTGAACACTGAAGCTTTCTTT. It codes for CASSYMLNTEAFF.